Listed below are T cell receptor beta chains from one sample, sequenced in a study of CD8 T cells in ankylosing spondylitis. MiXCR was run by TCRdb on the 5' RACE reads, yielding one entry per CDR3 protein. The sample yields 75,000 to 95,000 distinct CDR3 sequences, more than 8.5% seen once. Sequencing was carried out using blood, either unsorted or a sorted T cell fraction (not recorded which). These receptors all stem from a male donor with ankylosing spondylitis. The CDR3 runs from the conserved cysteine through the conserved F or W. Some rows have no size entry. The others give once, few or many, or a class for an expanded clone.

TRBV6-5	TRBJ1-1	few	CASSYGGEGAFF
TRBV27	TRBJ2-1	.	CASSTGTSGGQQFF
TRBV5-8	TRBJ2-5	many	CASSLQGGSTETQYF
TRBV29-1	TRBJ2-2	many	CSAAGQANLNTGELFF
TRBV27	TRBJ2-7	few	CASSSRTGGHEQYF
TRBV14	TRBJ2-1	.	CASSPWGAAEQFF
TRBV5-1	TRBJ2-2	few	CASSHGPPGTLTGELFF
TRBV12-3/TRBV12-4	TRBJ1-2	many	CASTPGTLLSNGYTF
TRBV2	TRBJ1-2	few	CASNEGSYYGYTF
TRBV10-2	TRBJ1-1	.	CASSKGTNTQAFF
TRBV6-2/TRBV6-3	TRBJ2-7	few	CASSRSSSGSSEQYF
TRBV6-5	TRBJ2-1	.	CASSYASGGSYNEQFF
TRBV27	TRBJ2-1	few	CASSRTHSGDNEQFF
TRBV12-3/TRBV12-4	TRBJ2-7	few	CASSRGQGTYEQYF
TRBV11-2	TRBJ2-2	many	CATYSNTGELFF
TRBV4-1	TRBJ2-3	.	CASSQDLAADTDTQYF
TRBV5-1	TRBJ1-1	.	CASSSPPNTEAFF
TRBV20-1	TRBJ2-5	.	CSARPVLERELVKTQYF
TRBV29-1	TRBJ2-1	many	CSVFQGYGNEQFF
TRBV6-5	TRBJ2-5	few	CASSYPSGSTTQYF
TRBV25-1	TRBJ2-1	many	CASSEVGPYNEQFF
TRBV18	TRBJ2-7	.	CASSPDSAGSSYEQYF
TRBV7-6	TRBJ2-2	.	CASSLEGYGELFF
TRBV12-3/TRBV12-4	TRBJ2-5	many	CASSFTTGGQETQYF
TRBV2	TRBJ2-1	.	CASSIAASSYNEQFF
TRBV6-1	TRBJ2-1	.	CASIPFPTSAHSYNEQFF
TRBV4-2	TRBJ1-2	many	CASSQDKYSGPVIYGYTF
TRBV2	TRBJ2-2	many	CASSVSRIENTGELFF
TRBV10-3	TRBJ1-1	.	CAIVSPGSIEAFF
TRBV11-2	TRBJ2-2	few	CASSFLYRGRHNTGELFF
TRBV14	TRBJ1-1	few	CASSQDLPGSGPMNTEAFF
TRBV2	TRBJ1-1	few	CASSDGTDMNTEAFF